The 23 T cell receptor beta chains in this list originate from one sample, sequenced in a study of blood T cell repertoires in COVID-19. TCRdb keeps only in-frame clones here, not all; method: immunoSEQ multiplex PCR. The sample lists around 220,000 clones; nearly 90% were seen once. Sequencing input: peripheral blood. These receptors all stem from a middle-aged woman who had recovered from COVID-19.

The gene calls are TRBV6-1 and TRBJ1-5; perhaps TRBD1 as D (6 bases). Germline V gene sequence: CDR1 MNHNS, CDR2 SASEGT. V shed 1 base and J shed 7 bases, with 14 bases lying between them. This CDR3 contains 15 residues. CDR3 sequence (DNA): TGTGCCAGCAGTGAAGGATCAGGGGCCGGGCAGCCCCAGCATTTT. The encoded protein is CASSEGSGAGQPQHF.

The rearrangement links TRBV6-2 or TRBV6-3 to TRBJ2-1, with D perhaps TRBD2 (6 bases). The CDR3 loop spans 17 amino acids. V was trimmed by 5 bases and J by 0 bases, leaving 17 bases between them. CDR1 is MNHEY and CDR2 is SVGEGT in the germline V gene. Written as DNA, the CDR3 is TGTGCCAGCAGTCGGGACTTCAGCCCGTACTCCTACAATGAGCAGTTCTTC. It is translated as CASSRDFSPYSYNEQFF.

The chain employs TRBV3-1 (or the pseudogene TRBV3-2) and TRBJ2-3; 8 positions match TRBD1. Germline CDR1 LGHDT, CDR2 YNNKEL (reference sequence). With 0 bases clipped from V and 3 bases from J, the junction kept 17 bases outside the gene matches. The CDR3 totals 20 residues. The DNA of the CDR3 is TGTGCCAGCAGCCAAGATGTCGGACAGGGTGATTTGCGAAATACAGATACGCAGTATTTT. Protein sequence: CASSQDVGQGDLRNTDTQYF.

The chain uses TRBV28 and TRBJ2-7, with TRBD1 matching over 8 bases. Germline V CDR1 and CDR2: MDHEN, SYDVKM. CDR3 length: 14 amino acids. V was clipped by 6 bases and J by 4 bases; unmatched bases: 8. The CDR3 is CASRNRGKSYEQYF. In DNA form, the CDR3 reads TGTGCCAGCAGAAACAGGGGGAAAAGTTACGAGCAGTACTTC.

CDR3 DNA: TGTGCCAGCAGCCAAGATGGGACAGGGCCCTGGACTGAAGCTTTCTTT. It yields the protein CASSQDGTGPWTEAFF. The J gene is TRBJ1-1, the V gene TRBV4-2; 9 nucleotides align to TRBD1. With 0 bases clipped from V and 5 bases from J, the junction kept 7 bases outside the gene matches. CDR3 size: 16 residues. CDR1 is LGHNA, CDR2 YNFKEQ, per germline.

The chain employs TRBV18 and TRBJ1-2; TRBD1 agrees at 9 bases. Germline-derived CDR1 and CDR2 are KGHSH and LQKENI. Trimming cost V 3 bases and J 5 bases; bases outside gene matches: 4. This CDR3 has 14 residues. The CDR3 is CASSPEGQGYGYTF. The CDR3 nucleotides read TGTGCCAGCTCACCCGAGGGACAGGGATATGGCTACACCTTC. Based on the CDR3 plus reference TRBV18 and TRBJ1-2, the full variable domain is NAGVMQNPRHLVRRRGQEARLRCSPMKGHSHVYWYRQLPEEGLKFMVYLQKENIIDESGMPKERFSAEFPKEGPSILRIQQVVRGDSAAYFCASSPEGQGYGYTFGSGTRLTVV.

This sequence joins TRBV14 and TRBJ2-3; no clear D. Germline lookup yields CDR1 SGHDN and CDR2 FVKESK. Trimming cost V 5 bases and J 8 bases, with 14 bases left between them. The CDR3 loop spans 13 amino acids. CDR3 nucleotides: TGTGCCAGCAGCGTGATGGGTGGCGGTACGCAGTATTTT. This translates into CASSVMGGGTQYF.

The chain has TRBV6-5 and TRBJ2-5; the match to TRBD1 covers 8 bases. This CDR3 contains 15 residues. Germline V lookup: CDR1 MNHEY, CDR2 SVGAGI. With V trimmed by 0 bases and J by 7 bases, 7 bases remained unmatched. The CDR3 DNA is TGTGCCAGCAGTTACTCGAGACAGGGGCTCGGGACCCAGTACTTC. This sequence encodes CASSYSRQGLGTQYF.

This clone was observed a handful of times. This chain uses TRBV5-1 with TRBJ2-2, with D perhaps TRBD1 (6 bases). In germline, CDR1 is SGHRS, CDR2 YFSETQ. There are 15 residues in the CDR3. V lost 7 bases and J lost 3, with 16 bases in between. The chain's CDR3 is CASSVVGADTGELFF. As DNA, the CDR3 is TGCGCCAGCTCTGTTGTGGGGGCGGACACCGGGGAGCTGTTTTTT.

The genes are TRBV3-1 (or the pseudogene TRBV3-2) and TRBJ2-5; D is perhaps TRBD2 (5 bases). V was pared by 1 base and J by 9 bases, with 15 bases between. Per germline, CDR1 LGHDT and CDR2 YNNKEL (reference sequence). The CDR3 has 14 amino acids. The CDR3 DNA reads TGTGCCAGCAGCCAAGCCGGGAACCAGAGGGCCCAGTACTTC. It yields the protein CASSQAGNQRAQYF.

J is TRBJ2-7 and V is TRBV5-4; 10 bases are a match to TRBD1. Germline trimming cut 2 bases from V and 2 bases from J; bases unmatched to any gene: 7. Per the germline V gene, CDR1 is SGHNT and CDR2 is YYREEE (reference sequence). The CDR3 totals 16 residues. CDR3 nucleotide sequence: TGTGCCAGCAGCTTACACCCGACAGGGGGCACCTACGAGCAGTACTTC. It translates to CASSLHPTGGTYEQYF.

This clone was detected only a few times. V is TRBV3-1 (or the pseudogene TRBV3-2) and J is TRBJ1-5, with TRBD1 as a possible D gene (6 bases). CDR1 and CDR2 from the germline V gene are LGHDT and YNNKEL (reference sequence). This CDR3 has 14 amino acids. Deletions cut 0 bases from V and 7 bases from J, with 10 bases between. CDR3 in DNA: TGTGCCAGCAGCCAAGATCTCAGGGGACAGCCCCAGCATTTT. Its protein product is CASSQDLRGQPQHF.

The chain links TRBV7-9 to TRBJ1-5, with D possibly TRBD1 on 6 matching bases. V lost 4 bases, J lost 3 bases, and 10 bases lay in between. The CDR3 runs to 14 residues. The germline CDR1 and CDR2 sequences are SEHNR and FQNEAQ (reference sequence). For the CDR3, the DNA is TGTGCCAGCAGCTCAGGACAGAACAATCAGCCCCAGCATTTT. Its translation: CASSSGQNNQPQHF.

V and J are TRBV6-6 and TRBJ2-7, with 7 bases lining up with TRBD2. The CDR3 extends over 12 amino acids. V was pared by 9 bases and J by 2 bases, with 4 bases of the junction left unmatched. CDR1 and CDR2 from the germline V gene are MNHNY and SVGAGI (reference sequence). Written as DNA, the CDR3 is TGTGCCAGTGGGGGGGGTCCCTACGAGCAGTACTTC. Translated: CASGGGPYEQYF.

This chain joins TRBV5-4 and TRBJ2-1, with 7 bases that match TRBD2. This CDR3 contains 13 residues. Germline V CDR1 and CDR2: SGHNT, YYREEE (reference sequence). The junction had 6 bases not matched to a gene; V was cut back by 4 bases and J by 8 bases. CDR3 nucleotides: TGTGCCAGCAGCCGGGGGGAGAGACATGAGCAGTTCTTC. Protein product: CASSRGERHEQFF.

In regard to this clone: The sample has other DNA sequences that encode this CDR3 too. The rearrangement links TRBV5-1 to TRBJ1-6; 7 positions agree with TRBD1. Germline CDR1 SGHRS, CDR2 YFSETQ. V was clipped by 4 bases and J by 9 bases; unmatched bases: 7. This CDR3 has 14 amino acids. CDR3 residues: CASSPDRERSPLHF. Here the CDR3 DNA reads TGCGCCAGCAGCCCCGACAGGGAGCGTTCACCCCTCCACTTT.

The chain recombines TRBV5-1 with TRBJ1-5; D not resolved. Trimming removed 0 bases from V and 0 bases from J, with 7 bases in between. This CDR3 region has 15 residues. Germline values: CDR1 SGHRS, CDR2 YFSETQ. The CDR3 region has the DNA TGCGCCAGCAGCTTGGGGGGAGGTAGCAATCAGCCCCAGCATTTT. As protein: CASSLGGGSNQPQHF. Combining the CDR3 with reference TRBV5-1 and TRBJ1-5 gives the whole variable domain KAGVTQTPRYLIKTRGQQVTLSCSPISGHRSVSWYQQTPGQGLQFLFEYFSETQRNKGNFPGRFSGRQFSNSRSEMNVSTLELGDSALYLCASSLGGGSNQPQHFGDGTRLSIL.

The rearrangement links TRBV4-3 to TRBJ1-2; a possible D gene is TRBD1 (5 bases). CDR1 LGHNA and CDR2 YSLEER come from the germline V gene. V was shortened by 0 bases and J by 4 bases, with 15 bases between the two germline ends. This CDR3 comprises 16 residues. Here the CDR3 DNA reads TGCGCCAGCAGCCAAGATCTTGCAGGGCTTGCCTATGGCTACACCTTC. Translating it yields CASSQDLAGLAYGYTF.

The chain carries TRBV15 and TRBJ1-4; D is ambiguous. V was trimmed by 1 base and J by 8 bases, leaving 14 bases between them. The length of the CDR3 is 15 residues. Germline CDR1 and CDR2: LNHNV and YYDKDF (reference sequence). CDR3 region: CATSRVAAPDEKLFF. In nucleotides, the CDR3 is TGTGCCACCAGCAGAGTTGCGGCTCCAGACGAAAAACTGTTTTTT.

This CDR3 is CASSPSTGHFLGYTF. The CDR3 DNA reads TGTGCCAGCAGCCCATCAACGGGACACTTTTTAGGCTACACCTTC. The chain has TRBV27 and TRBJ1-2, with D possibly matching TRBD1 (6 bases). The CDR3 totals 15 residues. Deletions cut 6 bases from V and 8 bases from J, with 22 bases between. Germline CDR1 MNHEY, CDR2 SMNVEV (reference sequence).

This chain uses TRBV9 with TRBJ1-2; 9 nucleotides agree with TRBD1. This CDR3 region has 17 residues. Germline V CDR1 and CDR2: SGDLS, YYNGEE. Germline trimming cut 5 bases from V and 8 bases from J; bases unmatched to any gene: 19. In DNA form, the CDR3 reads TGTGCCAGCAGTTCCGGGACAGGGTCTAGTAATAGTGGGGGCTACACCTTC. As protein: CASSSGTGSSNSGGYTF.

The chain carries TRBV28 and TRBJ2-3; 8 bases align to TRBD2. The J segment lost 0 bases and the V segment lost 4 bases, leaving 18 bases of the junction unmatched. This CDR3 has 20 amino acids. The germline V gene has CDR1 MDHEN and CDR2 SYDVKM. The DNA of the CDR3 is TGTGCCAGCAGTTCCACCCGGGTAGCGGGAACTCTTTTTAGCACAGATACGCAGTATTTT. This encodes CASSSTRVAGTLFSTDTQYF.

For the CDR3, the DNA is TGCGCCAGCACCCGGACTAGCGGGGGGAGCACAGATACGCAGTATTTT. This encodes CASTRTSGGSTDTQYF. The chain joins TRBV10-2 to TRBJ2-3, with TRBD2 identical over 14 bases. The CDR3 consists of 16 residues. Trimming at V came to 7 bases and at J to 0 bases, leaving 3 bases not matched to a gene. Germline CDR1 is WSHSY and CDR2 is SAAADI.